The 11 T cell receptor beta chains below were found in one sample sequenced in a study of OX40 agonist ivuxolimab in advanced cancers. The receptor library was made with the immunoSEQ multiplex PCR assay. In its TCRdb copy, this immuneACCESS table keeps in-frame sequences only and misses some clones. Where compared with another copy, unresolved V genes explain less than half of these, and the others have no known cause. This sample holds roughly 53,000 clones; over 70% were observed only once. Around an eighth of the sample goes to the ten largest clones. This sample comprised CD4+ or CD8+ T cells sorted from blood, obtained in a trial of the OX40 agonist ivuxolimab. All receptors come from an adult with an advanced solid tumor such as melanoma, head and neck, liver or kidney cancer.

This chain connects TRBV28 to TRBJ2-1, with unresolved D. Germline V lookup: CDR1 MDHEN, CDR2 SYDVKM. This CDR3 is 13 amino acids long. Trimming pared 4 bases from V and 9 bases from J, leaving 13 bases between. CDR3 amino acids: CASSSGPLGEQFF. CDR3 nucleotides: TGTGCCAGCAGTTCCGGACCCTTGGGTGAGCAGTTCTTC.

This rearrangement joins TRBV7-2 to TRBJ1-5; 7 bases match TRBD1. This CDR3 is built from 17 residues. V was clipped by 5 bases and J by 5 bases; unmatched bases: 15. The V gene's germline CDR1 is SGHTA and CDR2 FQGNSA. CDR3 DNA: TGTGCCAGCAGCAATATAGGAGGGCGGGGGACAGATCAGCCCCAGCATTTT. Translation: CASSNIGGRGTDQPQHF.

The J gene is TRBJ1-5, the V gene TRBV6-5; D is perhaps TRBD1 (6 bases). The germline V gene has CDR1 MNHEY and CDR2 SVGAGI. CDR3 length: 15 residues. V lost 4 bases and J 0 bases, leaving 10 bases between the germline ends. The CDR3 coding sequence is TGTGCCAGCAGTTTGAACAGGGATAGCAATCAGCCCCAGCATTTT. Its translation is CASSLNRDSNQPQHF.

About this clone: A far larger clone is only one base removed, so a read error is likely. The sample has other DNA sequences that encode this CDR3 too. The chain employs TRBV30 and TRBJ1-5, with D unresolved. This CDR3 is built from 13 residues. V was pared by 1 base and J by 0 bases, with 4 bases between. In germline, CDR1 is GTSNPN, CDR2 SVGIG (reference sequence). The CDR3 reads CAWSADSNQPQHF. DNA for the CDR3: TGTGCCTGGAGTGCGGATAGCAATCAGCCCCAGCATTTT.

The chain recombines TRBV4-1 with TRBJ2-6; D may match TRBD1 or TRBD2 (5 bases each). Trimming took 3 bases from V and 0 from J, leaving 12 bases between them. Germline V gene sequence: CDR1 MGHRA, CDR2 YSYEKL. CDR3 length equals 17 residues. DNA of the CDR3: TGCGCCAGCAGCCATCAGGGACGGGCCTCTGGGGCCAACGTCCTGACTTTC. Amino acid sequence: CASSHQGRASGANVLTF.

The gene calls are TRBV12-2 and TRBJ2-7; TRBD1 was called by the table and not checked on the DNA. TRBV12-2 constitutes a pseudogene. The length of the CDR3 is 18 residues. The CDR3 DNA follows: TGTGCAAGTCGCTTAATTGGGACAGGGGGATGGAATACCTACGAGCAGTACGTC. It encodes CASRLIGTGGWNTYEQYV.

The V gene is TRBV5-1, the J gene TRBJ1-2, with unresolved D. In germline, CDR1 is SGHRS, CDR2 YFSETQ. Trimming took off 3 bases at V and 0 bases at J, with 18 bases between the two ends. The CDR3 runs 17 residues. The CDR3 loop is CASSSLPLGVANYGYTF. As DNA, the CDR3 is TGCGCCAGCAGCTCCTTACCCCTCGGGGTCGCTAACTATGGCTACACCTTC.

V and J are TRBV7-3 and TRBJ2-3; 12 nucleotides match TRBD2. V gave up 5 bases and J gave up 4 bases; unmatched junction bases: 10. The germline gives CDR1 SGHTA, CDR2 FQGTGA. The CDR3 is made up of 17 amino acids. CDR3 nucleotide sequence: TGTGCCAGCAGCCTAAAAACCACTAGCGGGGGGCCAGATACGCAGTATTTT. Translation: CASSLKTTSGGPDTQYF.

V usage is TRBV4-1 and J usage is TRBJ1-1; D is possibly TRBD1 (6 bases). V was clipped by 3 bases and J by 3 bases, with 11 bases between them. The CDR3 is 14 residues long. In germline, CDR1 is MGHRA, CDR2 YSYEKL. CDR3 region: CASSHPDRDTEAFF. DNA for the CDR3: TGCGCCAGCAGCCACCCGGACAGAGACACTGAAGCTTTCTTT.

The V gene is TRBV28, the J gene TRBJ2-1, with 7 bases matching TRBD2. There are 13 residues in the CDR3. J gave up 3 bases and V 6 bases, and 2 bases lay outside the gene matches. CDR1 is MDHEN and CDR2 is SYDVKM in the germline V gene. Here the CDR3 reads CASRLANYNEQFF. The CDR3, as DNA: TGTGCCAGCAGACTAGCGAACTACAATGAGCAGTTCTTC.

The V call is TRBV19, the J call TRBJ2-7; a weak D match, TRBD1 (5 bases). Germline assignment: CDR1 LNHDA and CDR2 SQIVND (reference sequence). V gave up 7 bases and J gave up 0 bases, with 13 bases separating them. The CDR3 has 14 amino acids. The CDR3 here is CASKGPGHSYEQYF. DNA of the CDR3: TGTGCCAGTAAGGGGCCAGGGCACTCCTACGAGCAGTACTTC.